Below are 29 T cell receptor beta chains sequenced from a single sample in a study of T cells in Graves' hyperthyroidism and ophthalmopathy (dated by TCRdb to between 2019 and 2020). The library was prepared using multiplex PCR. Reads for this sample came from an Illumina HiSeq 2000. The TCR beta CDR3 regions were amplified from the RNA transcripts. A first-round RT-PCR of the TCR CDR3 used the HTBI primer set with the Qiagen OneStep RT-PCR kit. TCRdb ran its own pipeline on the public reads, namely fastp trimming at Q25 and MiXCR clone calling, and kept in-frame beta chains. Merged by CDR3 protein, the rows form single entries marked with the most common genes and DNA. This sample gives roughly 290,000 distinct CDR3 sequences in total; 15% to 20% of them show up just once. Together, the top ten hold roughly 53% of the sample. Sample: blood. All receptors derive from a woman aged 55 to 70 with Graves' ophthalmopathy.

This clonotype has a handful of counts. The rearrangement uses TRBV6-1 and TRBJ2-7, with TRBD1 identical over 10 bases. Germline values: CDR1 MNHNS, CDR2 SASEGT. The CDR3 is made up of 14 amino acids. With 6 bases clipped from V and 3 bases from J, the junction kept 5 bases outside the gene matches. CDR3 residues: CASRGTGALYEQYF. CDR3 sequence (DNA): TGTGCCAGCAGGGGGACAGGGGCGCTCTACGAGCAGTACTTC.

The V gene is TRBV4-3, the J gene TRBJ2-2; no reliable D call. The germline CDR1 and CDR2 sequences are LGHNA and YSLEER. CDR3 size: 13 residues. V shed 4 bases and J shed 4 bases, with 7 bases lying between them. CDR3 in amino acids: CASSLTTTGELFF. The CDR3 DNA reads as TGCGCCAGCAGCCTGACAACCACCGGGGAGCTGTTTTTT.

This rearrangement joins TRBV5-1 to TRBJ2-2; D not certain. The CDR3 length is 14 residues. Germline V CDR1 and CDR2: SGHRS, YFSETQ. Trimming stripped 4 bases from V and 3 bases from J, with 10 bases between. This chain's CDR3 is CASSLVTDTGELFF. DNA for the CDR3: TGCGCCAGCAGCCTAGTTACAGACACCGGGGAGCTGTTTTTT.

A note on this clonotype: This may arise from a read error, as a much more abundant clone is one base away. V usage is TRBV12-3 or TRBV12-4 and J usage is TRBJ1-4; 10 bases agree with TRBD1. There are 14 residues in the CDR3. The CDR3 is CASSPGTGVEKLLF. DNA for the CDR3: TGTGCCAGCAGTCCCGGGACAGGGGTCGAAAAACTGCTTTTT.

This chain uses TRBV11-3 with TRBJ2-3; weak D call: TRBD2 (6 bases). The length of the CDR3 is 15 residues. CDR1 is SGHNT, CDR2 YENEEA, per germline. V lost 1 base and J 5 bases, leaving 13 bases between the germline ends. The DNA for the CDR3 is TGTGCCAGCAGCTTAGGAAAGTGGAGGGGAGATACGCAGTATTTT. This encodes CASSLGKWRGDTQYF.

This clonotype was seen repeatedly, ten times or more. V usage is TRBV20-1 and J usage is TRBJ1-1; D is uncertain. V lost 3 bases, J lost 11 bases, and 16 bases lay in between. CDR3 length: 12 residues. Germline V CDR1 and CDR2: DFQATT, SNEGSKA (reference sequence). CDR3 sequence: CSASDGVFFAFF. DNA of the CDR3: TGCAGTGCTAGTGACGGTGTGTTCTTTGCTTTCTTT.

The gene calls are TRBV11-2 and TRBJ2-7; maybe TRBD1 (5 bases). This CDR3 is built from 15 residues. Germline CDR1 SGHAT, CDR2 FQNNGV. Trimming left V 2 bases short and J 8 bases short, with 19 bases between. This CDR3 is CASSLRSQAATQQYF. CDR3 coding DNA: TGTGCCAGCAGCTTAAGGTCACAGGCCGCTACGCAGCAGTACTTC.

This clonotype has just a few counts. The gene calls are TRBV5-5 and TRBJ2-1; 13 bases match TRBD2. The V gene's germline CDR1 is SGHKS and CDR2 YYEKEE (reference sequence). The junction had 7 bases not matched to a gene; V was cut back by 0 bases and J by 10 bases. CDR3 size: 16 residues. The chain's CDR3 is CASSLVSGLAGYEQFF. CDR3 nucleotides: TGTGCCAGCAGCTTGGTTTCGGGACTAGCGGGATACGAGCAGTTCTTC.

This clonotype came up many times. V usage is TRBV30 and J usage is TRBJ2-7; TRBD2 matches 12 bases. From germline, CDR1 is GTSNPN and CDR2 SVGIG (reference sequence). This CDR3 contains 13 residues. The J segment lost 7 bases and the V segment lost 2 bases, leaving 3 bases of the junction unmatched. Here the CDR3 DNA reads TGTGCCTGGAGTCTAGCGGGAGGGCGTGAGCAGTACTTC. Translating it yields CAWSLAGGREQYF.

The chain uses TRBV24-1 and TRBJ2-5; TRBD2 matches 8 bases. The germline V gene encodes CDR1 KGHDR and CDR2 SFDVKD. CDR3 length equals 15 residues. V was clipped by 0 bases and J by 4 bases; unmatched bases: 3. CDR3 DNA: TGTGCCACCAGTGATTTGCGGGAGGGCCCAGAGACCCAGTACTTC. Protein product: CATSDLREGPETQYF.

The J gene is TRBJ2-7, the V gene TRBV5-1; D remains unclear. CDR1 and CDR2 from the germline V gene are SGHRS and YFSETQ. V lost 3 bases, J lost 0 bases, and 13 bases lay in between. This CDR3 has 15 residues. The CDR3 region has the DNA TGCGCCAGCAGCTCCGGGCGGACCCTCTCCTACGAGCAGTACTTC. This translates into CASSSGRTLSYEQYF.

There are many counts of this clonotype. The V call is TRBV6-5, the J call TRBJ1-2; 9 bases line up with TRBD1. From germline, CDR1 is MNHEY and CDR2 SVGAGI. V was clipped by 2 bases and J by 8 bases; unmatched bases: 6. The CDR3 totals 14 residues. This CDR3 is CASSYRGQGRGYTF. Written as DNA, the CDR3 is TGTGCCAGCAGTTACAGAGGACAGGGGAGAGGCTACACCTTC.

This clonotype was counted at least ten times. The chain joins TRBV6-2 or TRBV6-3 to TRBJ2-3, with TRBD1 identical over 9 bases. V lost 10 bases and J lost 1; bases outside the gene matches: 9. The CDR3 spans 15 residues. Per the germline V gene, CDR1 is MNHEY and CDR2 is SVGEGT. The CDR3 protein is CATKRTGVGTDTQYF. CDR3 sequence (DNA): TGTGCCACCAAACGGACAGGGGTCGGCACAGATACGCAGTATTTT.

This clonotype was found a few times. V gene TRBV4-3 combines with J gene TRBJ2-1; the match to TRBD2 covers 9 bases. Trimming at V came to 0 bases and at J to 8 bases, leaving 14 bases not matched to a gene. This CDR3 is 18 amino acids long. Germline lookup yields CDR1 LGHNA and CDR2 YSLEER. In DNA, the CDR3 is TGCGCCAGCAGCCAAGAAGCTTTCAGCGGGAGGAGATCGGATGAGCAGTTCTTC. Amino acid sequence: CASSQEAFSGRRSDEQFF.

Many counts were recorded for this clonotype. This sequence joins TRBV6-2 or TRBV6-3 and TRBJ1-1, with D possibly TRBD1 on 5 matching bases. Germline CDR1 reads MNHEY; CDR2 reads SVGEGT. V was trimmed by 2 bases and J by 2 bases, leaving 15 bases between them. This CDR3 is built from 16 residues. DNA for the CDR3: TGTGCCAGCAGTTACAAAGGGACGGTCCCCAACACTGAAGCTTTCTTT. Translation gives CASSYKGTVPNTEAFF.

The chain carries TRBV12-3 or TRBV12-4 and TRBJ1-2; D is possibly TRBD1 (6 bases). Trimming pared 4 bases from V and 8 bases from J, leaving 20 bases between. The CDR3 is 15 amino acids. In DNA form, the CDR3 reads TGTGCCAGCAGTTCTACGGGGGGCGAACTTCAAGGCTACACCTTC. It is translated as CASSSTGGELQGYTF.

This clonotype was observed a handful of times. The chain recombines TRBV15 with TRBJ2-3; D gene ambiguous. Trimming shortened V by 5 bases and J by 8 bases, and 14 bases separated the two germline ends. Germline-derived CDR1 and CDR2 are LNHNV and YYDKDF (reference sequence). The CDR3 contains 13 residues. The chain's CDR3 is CATSPRVVGTQYF. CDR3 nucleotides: TGTGCCACCAGCCCTCGTGTCGTTGGTACGCAGTATTTT. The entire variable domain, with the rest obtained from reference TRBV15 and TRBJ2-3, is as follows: DAMVIQNPRYQVTQFGKPVTLSCSQTLNHNVMYWYQQKSSQAPKLLFHYYDKDFNNEADTPDNFQSRRPNTSFCFLDIRSPGLGDTAMYLCATSPRVVGTQYFGPGTRLTVL.

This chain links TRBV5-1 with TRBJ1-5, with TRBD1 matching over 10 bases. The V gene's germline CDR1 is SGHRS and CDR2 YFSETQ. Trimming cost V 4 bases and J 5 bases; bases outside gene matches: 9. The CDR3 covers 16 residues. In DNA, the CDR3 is TGCGCCAGCAGCCCGCGGACAGGGGGTACCGATCAGCCCCAGCATTTT. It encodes CASSPRTGGTDQPQHF.

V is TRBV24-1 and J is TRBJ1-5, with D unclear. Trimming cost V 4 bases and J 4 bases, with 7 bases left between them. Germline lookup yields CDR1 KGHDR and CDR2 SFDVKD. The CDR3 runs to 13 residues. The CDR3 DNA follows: TGTGCCACCAGTGAGCAACCGAATCAGCCCCAGCATTTT. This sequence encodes CATSEQPNQPQHF.

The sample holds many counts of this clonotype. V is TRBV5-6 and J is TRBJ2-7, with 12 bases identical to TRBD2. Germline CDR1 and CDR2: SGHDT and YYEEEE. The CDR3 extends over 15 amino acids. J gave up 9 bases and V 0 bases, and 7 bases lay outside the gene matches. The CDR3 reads CASSLVASGRERQYF. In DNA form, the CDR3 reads TGTGCCAGCAGCTTGGTGGCTAGCGGGAGGGAGAGGCAGTACTTC.

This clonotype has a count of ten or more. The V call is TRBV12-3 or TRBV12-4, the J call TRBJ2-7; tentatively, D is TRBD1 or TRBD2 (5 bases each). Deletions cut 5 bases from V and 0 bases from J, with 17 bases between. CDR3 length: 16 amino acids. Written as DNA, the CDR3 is TGTGCCAGCAGTGGGACGACGAATACCCGCTCCTACGAGCAGTACTTC. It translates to CASSGTTNTRSYEQYF.

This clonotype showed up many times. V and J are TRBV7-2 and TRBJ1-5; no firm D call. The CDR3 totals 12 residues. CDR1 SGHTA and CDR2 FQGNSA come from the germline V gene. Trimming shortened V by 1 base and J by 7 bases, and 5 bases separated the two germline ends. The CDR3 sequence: CASSLVTQPQHF. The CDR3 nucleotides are TGTGCCAGCAGCTTAGTCACCCAGCCCCAGCATTTT. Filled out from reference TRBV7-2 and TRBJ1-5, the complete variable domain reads GAGVSQSPSNKVTEKGKDVELRCDPISGHTALYWYRQSLGQGLEFLIYFQGNSAPDKSGLPSDRFSAERTGGSVSTLTIQRTQQEDSAVYLCASSLVTQPQHFGDGTRLSIL.

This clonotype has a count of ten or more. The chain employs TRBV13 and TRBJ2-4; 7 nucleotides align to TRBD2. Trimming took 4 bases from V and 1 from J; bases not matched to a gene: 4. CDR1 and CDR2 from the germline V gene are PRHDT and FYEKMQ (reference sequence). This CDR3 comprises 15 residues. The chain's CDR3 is CASSSAGEAKNIQYF. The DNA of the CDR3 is TGTGCCAGCAGCTCGGCGGGGGAGGCCAAAAACATTCAGTACTTC. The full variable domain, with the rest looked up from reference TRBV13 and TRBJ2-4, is AAGVIQSPRHLIKEKRETATLKCYPIPRHDTVYWYQQGPGQDPQFLISFYEKMQSDKGSIPDRFSAQQFSDYHSELNMSSLELGDSALYFCASSSAGEAKNIQYFGAGTRLSVL.

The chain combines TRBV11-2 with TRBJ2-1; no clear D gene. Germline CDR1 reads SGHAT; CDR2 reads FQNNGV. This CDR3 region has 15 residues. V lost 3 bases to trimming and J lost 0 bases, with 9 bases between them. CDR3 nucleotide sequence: TGTGCCAGCAGCTTTACCGCCAGCTCCTACAATGAGCAGTTCTTC. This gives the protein CASSFTASSYNEQFF.

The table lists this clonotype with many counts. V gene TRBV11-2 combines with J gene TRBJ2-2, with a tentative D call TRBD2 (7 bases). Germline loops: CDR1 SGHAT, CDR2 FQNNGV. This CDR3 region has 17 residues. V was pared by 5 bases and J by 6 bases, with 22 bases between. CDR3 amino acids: CASSPSRTAAGPGELFF. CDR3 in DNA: TGTGCCAGCAGCCCTTCAAGGACAGCAGCGGGACCCGGGGAGCTGTTTTTT.

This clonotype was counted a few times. The CDR3, as DNA: TGCAGTACCAAACCGGGTGCCACCTACGAGCAGTACTTC. Translation: CSTKPGATYEQYF. The chain employs TRBV20-1 and TRBJ2-7; D is uncertain. V was shortened by 8 bases and J by 2 bases, with 16 bases between the two germline ends. The CDR3 runs to 13 residues. Germline V gene sequence: CDR1 DFQATT, CDR2 SNEGSKA (reference sequence).

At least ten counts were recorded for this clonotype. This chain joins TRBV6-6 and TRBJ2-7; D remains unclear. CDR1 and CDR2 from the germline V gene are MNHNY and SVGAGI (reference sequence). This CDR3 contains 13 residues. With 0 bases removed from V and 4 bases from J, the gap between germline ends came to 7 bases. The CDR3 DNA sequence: TGTGCCAGCAGTTACTCTGTGGGTTACGAGCAGTACTTC. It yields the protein CASSYSVGYEQYF.

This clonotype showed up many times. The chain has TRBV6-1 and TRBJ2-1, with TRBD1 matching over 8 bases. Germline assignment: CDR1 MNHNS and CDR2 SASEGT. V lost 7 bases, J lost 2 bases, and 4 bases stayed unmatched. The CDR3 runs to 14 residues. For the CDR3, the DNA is TGTGCCAGCACCGCGGGACAGGCCTACAATGAGCAGTTCTTC. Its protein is CASTAGQAYNEQFF.

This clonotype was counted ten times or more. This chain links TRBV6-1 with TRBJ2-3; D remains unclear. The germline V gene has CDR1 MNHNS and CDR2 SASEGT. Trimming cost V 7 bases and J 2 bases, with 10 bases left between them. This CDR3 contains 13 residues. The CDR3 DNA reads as TGTGCCAGCAACGAGCCAGCCACAGATACGCAGTATTTT. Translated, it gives CASNEPATDTQYF.